The 30 T cell receptor beta chains in this list originate from one sample, sequenced in a study of blood T cells in healthy people across ages. Combining a sample-barcoded 5' primer with a J-beta primer mix, a second PCR ran for about 7 to 11 cycles. TCRdb re-called the 5' RACE reads through MiXCR, storing one row per CDR3 protein. The table has some 1.8 million distinct CDR3 sequences, about two fifths seen once. The sample taken for sequencing was blood. All receptors derive from a human donor in good health.

The chain carries TRBV28 and TRBJ1-6, with D maybe TRBD1 (6 bases). The CDR3 spans 15 residues. The V gene lost 7 bases and the J gene lost 7 bases, with 17 bases spanning the gap. Per germline, CDR1 MDHEN and CDR2 SYDVKM. DNA of the CDR3: TGTGCCAGCATATCAGGGACATCGGAGAATTCACCCCTCCACTTT. This codes for CASISGTSENSPLHF. The full variable domain, completed using reference TRBV28 and TRBJ1-6, is DVKVTQSSRYLVKRTGEKVFLECVQDMDHENMFWYRQDPGLGLRLIYFSYDVKMKEKGDIPEGYSVSREKKERFSLILESASTNQTSMYLCASISGTSENSPLHFGNGTRLTVT.

The J gene is TRBJ2-4, the V gene TRBV6-2 or TRBV6-3, with 8 bases aligning to TRBD1. J lost 11 bases, V lost 7 bases, and 10 bases had no gene match. The V gene's germline CDR1 is MNHEY and CDR2 SVGEGT. The CDR3 contains 13 residues. CDR3 loop: CASTIPGQVFQYF. The CDR3 DNA is TGTGCCAGCACCATCCCGGGACAGGTGTTTCAGTACTTC.

This chain joins TRBV12-3 or TRBV12-4 and TRBJ2-7; D unresolved. The J call may be wrong; the DNA end is better matched by TRBJ2-5. The CDR3 spans 14 residues. CDR3 DNA: TGTGCCAGCAGTTTCTCACCCCGTCTCCAGACCCAGTACTTC. This encodes CASSFSPRLQTQYF.

In the case of this clonotype: This may be a read error, as it is one base from a much larger clone. The chain employs TRBV20-1 and TRBJ1-2; 7 nucleotides align to TRBD1. The V and J ends lost 0 bases and 5 bases, in that order; junction bases with no gene match: 9. The germline V gene encodes CDR1 DFQATT and CDR2 SNEGSKA (reference sequence). CDR3 length equals 15 residues. Written as DNA, the CDR3 is TGCAGTGCTAGAGAGGAAAGGGGGCCGGATTATGGCTACACCTTC. Its translation is CSAREERGPDYGYTF.

V gene TRBV28 combines with J gene TRBJ1-1, with D maybe TRBD1 (5 bases). The CDR3 has 14 amino acids. With 8 bases removed from V and 9 bases from J, the gap between germline ends came to 22 bases. The V gene's germline CDR1 is MDHEN and CDR2 SYDVKM. CDR3 DNA sequence: TGTGCCAGCCATGAAGCAGGGTCGGGGTCTAAAGCTTTCTTT. This codes for CASHEAGSGSKAFF.

Comment on this clonotype: Sequence at one end of the junction differs from germline and may be a read error. This chain links TRBV5-1 with TRBJ1-1; tentatively, D is TRBD1 (5 bases). The germline CDR1 and CDR2 sequences are SGHRS and YFSETQ. The CDR3 contains 13 residues. Here the CDR3 DNA reads TGCGCCAGCAGCTTGCTGACAGACACTGAAACTTTCTTT. Amino acids: CASSLLTDTETFF.

This clonotype was detected a few times. The CDR3 coding sequence is TGTGCCAGCTCACCACGGGTGATTGGAAGTCTTCTATCAAATGAGCAGTTCTTC. Protein: CASSPRVIGSLLSNEQFF. The chain has TRBV18 and TRBJ2-1; D unclear. With 1 base removed from V and 7 bases from J, the gap between germline ends came to 23 bases. The CDR3 is 18 amino acids. CDR1 KGHSH and CDR2 LQKENI come from the germline V gene.

This clonotype was detected a few times. The J gene is TRBJ1-6, the V gene TRBV29-1, with D uncertain. V was trimmed by 4 bases and J by 9 bases, leaving 13 bases between them. This CDR3 contains 13 residues. The germline gives CDR1 SQVTM, CDR2 ANQGSEA. The chain's CDR3 is CSVGETGGSPLHF. The CDR3 DNA reads as TGCAGCGTTGGGGAGACCGGCGGTTCACCCCTCCACTTT. Full variable domain (missing parts from reference TRBV29-1 and TRBJ1-6): SAVISQKPSRDICQRGTSLTIQCQVDSQVTMMFWYRQQPGQSLTLIATANQGSEATYESGFVIDKFPISRPNLTFSTLTVSNMSPEDSSIYLCSVGETGGSPLHFGNGTRLTVT.

This clonotype was picked up a small number of times. V and J are TRBV12-3 or TRBV12-4 and TRBJ1-3; D is uncertain. V was cut by 7 bases and J by 2 bases, with 18 bases left in between. CDR3 length: 16 residues. The CDR3 reads CASNPKLGLAGNTIYF. The CDR3 nucleotides read TGTGCCAGCAACCCCAAGTTGGGTCTGGCTGGAAACACCATATATTTT.

This clonotype was seen a few times. This chain links TRBV12-3 or TRBV12-4 with TRBJ2-5; 9 bases match TRBD1. The J call may be wrong; the DNA end is better matched by TRBJ2-7. This CDR3 comprises 13 residues. CDR3 DNA sequence: TGTGCCAGCAGGGACAGGGGAAGGTACGAGCAGTACTTC. As protein: CASRDRGRYEQYF.

The chain carries TRBV4-3 and TRBJ2-1; D is unclear. The length of the CDR3 is 13 residues. CDR1 and CDR2 (germline): LGHNA, YSLEER. With 1 base removed from V and 8 bases from J, the gap between germline ends came to 9 bases. The CDR3 loop is CASSQVSGHEQFF. The CDR3 DNA sequence: TGCGCCAGCAGCCAAGTATCGGGTCATGAGCAGTTCTTC.

V usage is TRBV29-1 and J usage is TRBJ2-1, with TRBD2 as a possible D gene (6 bases). Trimming stripped 0 bases from V and 5 bases from J, with 11 bases between. Germline CDR1 and CDR2: SQVTM and ANQGSEA. This CDR3 has 14 residues. CDR3 in amino acids: CSVEDEGGNNEQFF. The DNA for the CDR3 is TGCAGCGTTGAAGATGAAGGAGGGAACAATGAGCAGTTCTTC.

This clonotype was counted between two and nine times. The genes are TRBV20-1 and TRBJ2-1; 10 bases match TRBD2. The junction had 11 bases not matched to a gene; V was cut back by 4 bases and J by 8 bases. CDR1 and CDR2 from the germline V gene are DFQATT and SNEGSKA (reference sequence). This CDR3 is built from 15 residues. This CDR3 reads CSATASGTSADEQFF. CDR3 in DNA: TGCAGTGCTACCGCTTCCGGGACTAGCGCCGATGAGCAGTTCTTC.

The chain joins TRBV6-5 to TRBJ1-2; D remains ambiguous. The CDR3 contains 15 residues. Germline loops: CDR1 MNHEY, CDR2 SVGAGI. With 4 bases removed from V and 5 bases from J, the gap between germline ends came to 17 bases. As DNA, the CDR3 is TGTGCCAGCAGTTCCCCCCAGCAAGGAGGGTATGGCTACACCTTC. As protein: CASSSPQQGGYGYTF.

This clonotype was observed a handful of times. The rearrangement uses TRBV4-3 and TRBJ1-2; D is possibly TRBD1 (5 bases). The CDR3 has 14 residues. V was cut by 2 bases and J by 6 bases, with 13 bases left in between. CDR1 is LGHNA and CDR2 is YSLEER in the germline V gene. The CDR3 region is CASSQLGTDNGYTF. DNA of the CDR3: TGCGCCAGCAGCCAATTGGGGACTGACAATGGCTACACCTTC.

This clonotype turned up a few times. This chain links TRBV12-5 with TRBJ2-1; D is unresolved. Trimming shortened V by 3 bases and J by 7 bases, and 7 bases separated the two germline ends. This CDR3 has 12 residues. Germline lookup yields CDR1 LGHNT and CDR2 FRNRAP. The CDR3 bases are TGTGCTAGTGGTTTATTTGGGAATGAGCAGTTCTTC. It yields the protein CASGLFGNEQFF.

This clonotype was found once. The V call is TRBV15, the J call TRBJ1-2; TRBD1 aligns across 7 bases. The CDR3 length is 15 residues. V gave up 2 bases and J gave up 3 bases; unmatched junction bases: 6. Germline CDR1 LNHNV, CDR2 YYDKDF (reference sequence). The CDR3 DNA reads as TGTGCCACCAGCAGATCGGGACAGATATACTATGGCTACACCTTC. It specifies CATSRSGQIYYGYTF.

This clonotype has just a few counts. The chain combines TRBV29-1 with TRBJ2-1, with D possibly being TRBD1 or TRBD2 (6 bases each). The CDR3 is made up of 12 amino acids. V was pared by 4 bases and J by 8 bases, with 12 bases between. CDR1 is SQVTM, CDR2 ANQGSEA, per germline. CDR3 protein: CSVVRGADEQFF. In DNA form, the CDR3 reads TGCAGCGTTGTAAGGGGGGCGGATGAGCAGTTCTTC.

This chain uses TRBV5-1 with TRBJ1-1; no firm D call. Germline V gives CDR1 SGHRS, CDR2 YFSETQ. V was clipped by 4 bases and J by 0 bases, with 13 bases between them. CDR3 length: 15 amino acids. Here the CDR3 DNA reads TGCGCCAGCAGCCCTCAACAGAGTATGAACACTGAAGCTTTCTTT. Protein sequence: CASSPQQSMNTEAFF.

This clonotype came up a few times. The CDR3 DNA reads as TGTGCCAGCAGTTTGGGTAGGGGGCTTTGGGAGCAGTACTTC. Translating it yields CASSLGRGLWEQYF. The chain employs TRBV27 and TRBJ2-7; 7 bases are a match to TRBD1. The CDR3 has 14 residues. Germline V lookup: CDR1 MNHEY, CDR2 SMNVEV (reference sequence). Unmatched junction bases numbered 9, after V lost 3 bases and J lost 7 bases.

The chain combines TRBV10-3 with TRBJ2-7; D remains ambiguous. Germline V lookup: CDR1 ENHRY, CDR2 SYGVKD. The CDR3 length is 13 residues. The CDR3 region has the DNA TGTGCAAGCGAGGAAGCCCCCTCCTACGAGCAGTACTTC. It encodes CASEEAPSYEQYF.

In its sample, this clonotype was seen a few times. J is TRBJ1-5 and V is TRBV6-6; tentative D call: TRBD1 (5 bases). The germline V gene has CDR1 MNHNY and CDR2 SVGAGI (reference sequence). V was trimmed by 7 bases and J by 7 bases, leaving 11 bases between them. This CDR3 is 12 amino acids long. The CDR3 DNA reads as TGTGCCAGCAACCCTCAGGGACAGCCCCAGCATTTT. Its translation: CASNPQGQPQHF.

V usage is TRBV4-1 and J usage is TRBJ2-3; no clear D. The CDR3 covers 14 residues. The germline V gene has CDR1 MGHRA and CDR2 YSYEKL. V was trimmed by 1 base and J by 4 bases, leaving 9 bases between them. CDR3 coding DNA: TGCGCCAGCAGCCAAGCGGGCCCGCCAGATACGCAGTATTTT. Protein: CASSQAGPPDTQYF.

As regards this clonotype: With a much larger clone just one base away, this may be a read error. The DNA is omitted, as the CDR3 cannot be located on it reliably, and the CDR3 follows TCRdb's listing. The chain carries TRBV29-1 and TRBJ1-2. The CDR3 totals 12 residues, both ends included. Germline values: CDR1 SQVTM, CDR2 ANQGSEA. The CDR3 sequence is CSVQQANYGCTF.

This clonotype was picked up a small number of times. The V gene is TRBV6-4, the J gene TRBJ2-1, with D perhaps being TRBD1 or TRBD2 (6 bases each). V shed 0 bases and J shed 0 bases, with 9 bases lying between them. Germline lookup yields CDR1 MRHNA and CDR2 SNTAGT. The CDR3 sequence is 16 residues long. The CDR3 spells CASSDSWGASYNEQFF. The CDR3 DNA sequence: TGTGCCAGCAGTGACTCCTGGGGGGCCTCCTACAATGAGCAGTTCTTC.

The chain has TRBV20-1 and TRBJ2-2; perhaps TRBD2 as D (5 bases). This CDR3 is built from 13 residues. Germline CDR1 and CDR2: DFQATT and SNEGSKA (reference sequence). Trimming cost V 3 bases and J 0 bases, with 5 bases left between them. CDR3 coding DNA: TGCAGTGCTAGGGGAGCGAACACCGGGGAGCTGTTTTTT. Translated, it gives CSARGANTGELFF.

The J gene is TRBJ2-5, the V gene TRBV15; TRBD2 matches at 8 bases. Germline V gives CDR1 LNHNV, CDR2 YYDKDF (reference sequence). The junction had 10 bases not matched to a gene; V was cut back by 0 bases and J by 4 bases. CDR3 length: 17 amino acids. The CDR3 DNA follows: TGTGCCACCAGCAGAGATATTTCCAGAGCGGGGGTAGAGACCCAGTACTTC. This sequence encodes CATSRDISRAGVETQYF.

The V and J genes are TRBV24-1 and TRBJ1-2; no firm D call. V lost 1 base and J lost 6, with 5 bases in between. Germline loops: CDR1 KGHDR, CDR2 SFDVKD. The CDR3 runs 12 residues. The CDR3 DNA reads as TGTGCCACCAGTGATTTCAGCGATGGCTACACCTTC. Protein sequence: CATSDFSDGYTF.

This clonotype has more than one count but fewer than ten. The gene calls are TRBV25-1 and TRBJ1-1; no clear D. V was shortened by 3 bases and J by 1 base, with 12 bases between the two germline ends. The germline V gene has CDR1 MGHDK and CDR2 SYGVNS. CDR3 length: 15 residues. CDR3 in DNA: TGTGCCAGCAGTGATGGCGGCTTGGCGAACACTGAAGCTTTCTTT. Amino acids: CASSDGGLANTEAFF.

This sequence joins TRBV7-2 and TRBJ1-6, with a tentative D call TRBD1 (5 bases). In germline, CDR1 is SGHTA, CDR2 FQGNSA. CDR3 size: 16 residues. The V gene lost 5 bases and the J gene lost 8 bases, with 19 bases spanning the gap. The chain's CDR3 is CASSDRGLKSHSPLHF. CDR3 sequence (DNA): TGTGCCAGCAGCGACCGGGGCTTGAAATCCCATTCACCCCTCCACTTT.